This T cell receptor beta chain came from a study of human T cells and chemical hapten exposure. Trimming cost V 5 bases and J 8 bases, with 15 bases left between them. In germline, CDR1 is DFQATT, CDR2 SNEGSKA (reference sequence). This CDR3 is 13 amino acids long. This clonotype was counted at least ten times. MiXCR was run by TCRdb on the RACE reads, yielding one entry per CDR3 protein. The top ten hold 3% to 4.5% of the sample, which has tens of thousands of distinct CDR3 sequences, approximately 10% seen once. The time point: pre-sensitization, week 0. The treatment: therapeutic diphenylcyclopropenone sensitization with weekly scalp DPC.

The sequences come from whole blood, collected in connection with sensitization to the hapten diphenylcyclopropenone (DPC). The receptor's source is a woman between 35 and 50 years old with alopecia areata. Some clones in this sample may be carry-over from other donors' samples. The rearrangement uses TRBV20-1 and TRBJ1-4; unclear D gene. The CDR3 nucleotides read TGCAGTGCTCCAGATCCCCGAAGGGAAAAACTGTTTTTT. Translated, it gives CSAPDPRREKLFF.